One and the same sample provided the 31 T cell receptor beta chains below, sequenced in a study of a mutant IDH1 vaccine in newly diagnosed glioma. TCRdb keeps only in-frame clones here, not all; method: immunoSEQ multiplex PCR. The table records fewer than 100,000 clones, approximately 90% of them present only once. Time point specified: baseline, week 1 (first vaccination visit). Regarding treatment: pre-vaccination baseline after standard-of-care therapy. Sequenced material: PBMCs, taken from a glioma patient treated with radiotherapy, temozolomide or both. The receptors shown here come from a woman in her fifties or sixties with glioma.

V and J are TRBV28 and TRBJ2-5; 7 nucleotides align to TRBD2. The CDR3 totals 14 residues. Germline V lookup: CDR1 MDHEN, CDR2 SYDVKM. Trimming at V came to 6 bases and at J to 0 bases, leaving 4 bases not matched to a gene. The CDR3 loop reads CASRPLANQETQYF. DNA for the CDR3: TGTGCCAGCAGACCACTAGCGAACCAAGAGACCCAGTACTTC.

The V gene is TRBV15, the J gene TRBJ1-2; 8 positions agree with TRBD1. Trimming at V came to 0 bases and at J to 7 bases, leaving 7 bases not matched to a gene. The CDR3 loop spans 15 amino acids. Germline V gives CDR1 LNHNV, CDR2 YYDKDF (reference sequence). CDR3 nucleotides: TGTGCCACCAGCAGAGAGGCAGGGGGCATGGGTGGCTACACCTTC. Amino acids: CATSREAGGMGGYTF.

The chain carries TRBV6-1 and TRBJ2-3, with a tentative D call TRBD1 (5 bases). Germline CDR1 is MNHNS and CDR2 is SASEGT. V was clipped by 6 bases and J by 5 bases, with 15 bases between them. The CDR3 runs to 14 residues. As DNA, the CDR3 is TGTGCCAGCAGCGTGGCAGGGTTGGGAGATACGCAGTATTTT. Its protein product is CASSVAGLGDTQYF.

The chain employs TRBV5-1 and TRBJ1-2; 7 nucleotides align to TRBD1. CDR3 size: 16 residues. Trimming at V came to 3 bases and at J to 4 bases, leaving 12 bases not matched to a gene. Germline assignment: CDR1 SGHRS and CDR2 YFSETQ. DNA for the CDR3: TGCGCCAGCAGCTCACTATCTGGACAGGACTTCTATGGCTACACCTTC. Translation gives CASSSLSGQDFYGYTF.

The rearrangement links TRBV10-2 to TRBJ2-3, with TRBD2 matching 9 bases. V was clipped by 3 bases and J by 2 bases; unmatched bases: 6. Germline V gene lookup returns CDR1 WSHSY and CDR2 SAAADI. This CDR3 spans 16 amino acids. CDR3: CASSEQPGLATDTQYF. The CDR3 bases are TGCGCCAGCAGTGAACAGCCGGGACTAGCCACAGATACGCAGTATTTT.

J is TRBJ2-7 and V is TRBV29-1; TRBD1 agrees at 7 bases. V trimming: 7 bases; J trimming: 3 bases; junction bases outside the gene matches: 12. Per the germline V gene, CDR1 is SQVTM and CDR2 is ANQGSEA. CDR3 length: 14 amino acids. The CDR3 region is CSGRAPTGRYEQYF. The CDR3 DNA sequence: TGCAGCGGCCGGGCCCCGACAGGGCGCTACGAGCAGTACTTC.

The CDR3 sequence is CASSDSGQGVGEQFF. CDR3 sequence (DNA): TGTGCCAGCAGTGACTCCGGACAGGGGGTGGGTGAGCAGTTCTTC. The chain uses TRBV6-4 and TRBJ2-1, with 10 bases lining up with TRBD1. The CDR3 spans 15 residues. The V segment lost 0 bases and the J segment 9 bases; nucleotides outside the gene matches: 5. Per the germline V gene, CDR1 is MRHNA and CDR2 is SNTAGT.

V is TRBV19 and J is TRBJ2-1; tentative D call: TRBD2 (7 bases). Germline assignment: CDR1 LNHDA and CDR2 SQIVND (reference sequence). Trimming left V 4 bases short and J 0 bases short, with 10 bases between. The CDR3 covers 15 residues. CDR3 bases: TGTGCCAGTAGTAAAGGGGGGGCCTCCTACAATGAGCAGTTCTTC. Its translation is CASSKGGASYNEQFF.

This chain connects TRBV5-1 to TRBJ2-6; 10 bases agree with TRBD2. Losses at the gene ends were 1 base for V and 0 bases for J; bases not matched to a gene: 4. The CDR3 covers 18 residues. Germline CDR1 reads SGHRS; CDR2 reads YFSETQ. CDR3 amino acids: CASSLRASGGSGANVLTF. The DNA of the CDR3 is TGCGCCAGCAGCTTGCGGGCTAGCGGGGGCTCTGGGGCCAACGTCCTGACTTTC.

This chain joins TRBV28 and TRBJ2-7; weak D call: TRBD2 (5 bases). CDR3 length: 13 amino acids. The ends were cut back, 8 bases at V and 0 bases at J, with 11 bases in the middle. CDR1 and CDR2 (germline): MDHEN, SYDVKM. The CDR3 sequence is CASGPAGSYEQYF. CDR3 sequence (DNA): TGTGCCAGCGGCCCGGCGGGCTCCTACGAGCAGTACTTC.

J is TRBJ2-3 and V is TRBV5-1; TRBD2 matches at 7 bases. V was clipped by 3 bases and J by 5 bases; unmatched bases: 3. The CDR3 length is 13 residues. The V gene's germline CDR1 is SGHRS and CDR2 YFSETQ. CDR3 coding DNA: TGCGCCAGCAGCTCTATAGCGGGAGATACGCAGTATTTT. This gives the protein CASSSIAGDTQYF.

V and J are TRBV7-2 and TRBJ1-1; 7 bases fit TRBD1. V shed 6 bases and J 4 bases; nucleotides not matched to a gene: 5. Germline V gene lookup returns CDR1 SGHTA and CDR2 FQGNSA. The CDR3 totals 13 residues. As DNA, the CDR3 is TGTGCCAGCAGTATTAACAGGGGCACTGAAGCTTTCTTT. This encodes CASSINRGTEAFF.

The chain couples TRBV30 to TRBJ2-2, with unresolved D. V was clipped by 5 bases and J by 7 bases, with 8 bases between them. Germline-derived CDR1 and CDR2 are GTSNPN and SVGIG (reference sequence). CDR3 size: 11 residues. The CDR3 DNA is TGTGCCTGGGACTTGGGCGGGGAGCTGTTTTTT. Protein: CAWDLGGELFF.

In this sample, this clone is medium-sized. The V gene is TRBV2, the J gene TRBJ1-4; D remains ambiguous. Per the germline V gene, CDR1 is SNHLY and CDR2 is FYNNEI. Between the trimmed V and J ends, which lost 9 bases and 8 bases, there was a span of 13 bases. CDR3 length: 12 amino acids. This chain's CDR3 is CASQTTGEKLFF. The CDR3 DNA reads as TGTGCCAGTCAAACAACTGGAGAAAAACTGTTTTTT.

The V and J genes are TRBV4-1 and TRBJ2-1, with D possibly being TRBD2 (6 bases). The CDR3 has 17 residues. From germline, CDR1 is MGHRA and CDR2 YSYEKL. The V end lost 0 bases, the J end lost 5 bases, and 17 bases lay between the germline ends. The DNA for the CDR3 is TGCGCCAGCAGCCAAGAAAAGGCAGGAGGGGCCAACAATGAGCAGTTCTTC. Translation gives CASSQEKAGGANNEQFF.

The J gene is TRBJ2-1, the V gene TRBV7-6; a weak D match, TRBD2 (5 bases). V lost 6 bases and J 8 bases, leaving 17 bases between the germline ends. The CDR3 contains 14 residues. Germline assignment: CDR1 SGHVS and CDR2 FNYEAQ. This CDR3 reads CASRQRSEGDEQFF. The CDR3 DNA sequence: TGTGCCAGCAGGCAACGGTCTGAGGGCGATGAGCAGTTCTTC.

This rearrangement joins TRBV19 to TRBJ2-2; no clear D. In germline, CDR1 is LNHDA, CDR2 SQIVND (reference sequence). The CDR3 extends over 14 amino acids. Trimming pared 6 bases from V and 8 bases from J, leaving 16 bases between. The chain's CDR3 is CASRWVVGQGELFF. The DNA of the CDR3 is TGTGCCAGTAGATGGGTTGTGGGTCAGGGGGAGCTGTTTTTT.

V is TRBV5-1 and J is TRBJ1-5; D is unclear. Trimming stripped 0 bases from V and 5 bases from J, with 9 bases between. The CDR3 consists of 14 residues. CDR1 SGHRS and CDR2 YFSETQ come from the germline V gene. CDR3 region: CASSLGGKDQPQHF. DNA for the CDR3: TGCGCCAGCAGCTTGGGTGGGAAGGATCAGCCCCAGCATTTT.

The rearrangement uses TRBV9 and TRBJ2-2; no firm D call. The CDR3 totals 13 residues. Deletions cut 0 bases from V and 5 bases from J, with 5 bases between. Germline V gene sequence: CDR1 SGDLS, CDR2 YYNGEE. The CDR3 sequence: CASSVVITGELFF. In DNA form, the CDR3 reads TGTGCCAGCAGCGTAGTCATAACCGGGGAGCTGTTTTTT. Full variable domain (outside the CDR3, taken from reference TRBV9 and TRBJ2-2): DSGVTQTPKHLITATGQRVTLRCSPRSGDLSVYWYQQSLDQGLQFLIQYYNGEERAKGNILERFSAQQFPDLHSELNLSSLELGDSALYFCASSVVITGELFFGEGSRLTVL.

The rearrangement links TRBV11-2 to TRBJ2-7, with TRBD2 identical over 12 bases. The CDR3 spans 15 residues. CDR1 is SGHAT, CDR2 FQNNGV, per germline. The trim removed 6 bases at V and 2 bases at J, leaving 5 bases unmatched. The CDR3 DNA reads TGTGCCAGCAGTTCCCTAGCGGGAGGGCCCTACGAGCAGTACTTC. Amino acids: CASSSLAGGPYEQYF.

The chain employs TRBV5-1 and TRBJ1-2; 7 nucleotides agree with TRBD1. There are 15 residues in the CDR3. V trimming: 4 bases; J trimming: 2 bases; junction bases outside the gene matches: 8. Germline V gives CDR1 SGHRS, CDR2 YFSETQ. The CDR3 spells CASSPQTGSNYGYTF. The CDR3 coding sequence is TGCGCCAGCAGCCCCCAGACAGGGTCCAACTATGGCTACACCTTC.

The rearrangement uses TRBV10-3 and TRBJ1-1; TRBD1 might be the D (6 bases). Germline CDR1 reads ENHRY; CDR2 reads SYGVKD. The ends were cut back, 5 bases at V and 4 bases at J, with 14 bases in the middle. The CDR3 totals 14 residues. The DNA of the CDR3 is TGTGCCATCAGTCTGGTGGAGGGGGGCACTGAAGCTTTCTTT. As protein: CAISLVEGGTEAFF.

The rearrangement links TRBV18 to TRBJ2-7; possible D gene TRBD2, 5 bases. The CDR3 consists of 13 residues. CDR1 and CDR2 (germline): KGHSH, LQKENI. V was clipped by 2 bases and J by 5 bases, with 10 bases between them. CDR3 DNA: TGTGCCAGCTCACCAGGGAGTGGGAACGAGCAGTACTTC. Its protein is CASSPGSGNEQYF.

The genes are TRBV5-4 and TRBJ1-2; D is uncertain. V dropped 5 bases and J dropped 7 bases, with 18 bases sitting between them. CDR1 SGHNT and CDR2 YYREEE come from the germline V gene (reference sequence). CDR3 size: 14 residues. CDR3 nucleotide sequence: TGTGCCAGCAGTGGGGAAAGGGCAACGGCTGGCTACACCTTC. It codes for CASSGERATAGYTF.

V is TRBV6-5 and J is TRBJ1-6; 9 nucleotides line up with TRBD1. Germline values: CDR1 MNHEY, CDR2 SVGAGI. With 4 bases clipped from V and 6 bases from J, the junction kept 4 bases outside the gene matches. The CDR3 extends over 15 amino acids. The DNA of the CDR3 is TGTGCCAGCAGTTTGTTGACAGGGGGTAATTCACCCCTCCACTTT. Its translation is CASSLLTGGNSPLHF.

This chain uses TRBV5-1 with TRBJ1-2; TRBD1 might be the D (6 bases). Germline CDR1 is SGHRS and CDR2 is YFSETQ. Trimming shortened V by 1 base and J by 0 bases, and 16 bases separated the two germline ends. This CDR3 has 17 residues. The CDR3: CASSLNPRTVTNYGYTF. Here the CDR3 DNA reads TGCGCCAGCAGCTTGAACCCTAGGACAGTGACTAACTATGGCTACACCTTC.

V usage is TRBV7-9 and J usage is TRBJ2-5; 7 nucleotides match TRBD2. The ends lost 5 bases at V and 2 bases at J; junction bases unmatched: 8. The CDR3 length is 15 residues. Germline V gene lookup returns CDR1 SEHNR and CDR2 FQNEAQ (reference sequence). CDR3 amino acids: CASSRVSGLQETQYF. The CDR3 bases are TGTGCCAGCAGCCGGGTTAGCGGGTTACAAGAGACCCAGTACTTC.

The rearrangement joins TRBV29-1 to TRBJ2-3; tentatively, D is TRBD1 or TRBD2 (5 bases each). Trimming took off 6 bases at V and 6 bases at J, with 19 bases between the two ends. This CDR3 region has 14 residues. Per germline, CDR1 SQVTM and CDR2 ANQGSEA. CDR3 DNA: TGCAGCGTCCGAACCACGGGGCCGGGGGATACGCAGTATTTT. This translates into CSVRTTGPGDTQYF.

This clone occurred once. The genes are TRBV5-1 and TRBJ2-7, with 8 bases lining up with TRBD1. The CDR3 length is 11 residues. The germline V gene has CDR1 SGHRS and CDR2 YFSETQ. The V and J ends lost 8 bases and 5 bases, in that order; junction bases with no gene match: 3. CDR3 in amino acids: CARDRAHEQYF. The CDR3 coding sequence is TGCGCCAGGGACAGGGCCCACGAGCAGTACTTC.

J is TRBJ2-7 and V is TRBV4-1, with 10 nucleotides matching TRBD2. CDR3 length: 17 residues. Looked up from germline, CDR1 is MGHRA and CDR2 is YSYEKL. With 1 base clipped from V and 2 bases from J, the junction kept 8 bases outside the gene matches. CDR3 residues: CASSQGLAGASAYEQYF. The CDR3 region has the DNA TGCGCCAGCAGCCAAGGTCTAGCGGGAGCCTCTGCCTACGAGCAGTACTTC.

This rearrangement joins TRBV7-3 to TRBJ2-3, with D tentatively TRBD1 or TRBD2 (5 bases each). V lost 2 bases to trimming and J lost 4 bases, with 13 bases between them. From germline, CDR1 is SGHTA and CDR2 FQGTGA. This CDR3 has 15 amino acids. The DNA of the CDR3 is TGTGCCAGCAGCTTAGGGACGGCTAGGGCAGATACGCAGTATTTT. Amino acid sequence: CASSLGTARADTQYF.